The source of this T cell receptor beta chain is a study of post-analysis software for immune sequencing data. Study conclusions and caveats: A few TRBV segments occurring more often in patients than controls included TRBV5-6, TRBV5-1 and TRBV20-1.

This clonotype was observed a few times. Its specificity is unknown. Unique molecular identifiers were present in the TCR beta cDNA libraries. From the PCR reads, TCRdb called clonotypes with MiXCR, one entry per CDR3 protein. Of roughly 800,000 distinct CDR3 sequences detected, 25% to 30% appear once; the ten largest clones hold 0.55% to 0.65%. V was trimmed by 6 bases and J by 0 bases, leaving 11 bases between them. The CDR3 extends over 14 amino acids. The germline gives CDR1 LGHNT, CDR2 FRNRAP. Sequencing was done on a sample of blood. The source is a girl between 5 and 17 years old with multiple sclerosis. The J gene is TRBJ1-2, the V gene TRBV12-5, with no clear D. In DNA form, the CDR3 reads TGTGCTAGTGGCCCAGGAGCCACTAACTATGGCTACACCTTC. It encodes CASGPGATNYGYTF.